The 22 T cell receptor beta chains below come from one sample, sequenced in a study of cytomegalovirus exposure and HLA in healthy donors. This PCR relied on a set of 60 Vbeta primers and 13 Jbeta primers. The method was immunoSEQ multiplex PCR; TCRdb's version includes in-frame clones alone and lacks a portion of them. The sample has just over 200,000 clones, under 85% seen once. Sequenced sample: PBMCs. These receptors were obtained from a man between 45 and 60 years old in good health and CMV-seronegative.

The chain has TRBV6-5 and TRBJ2-7; TRBD2 is a possible D gene (5 bases). Deletions cut 0 bases from V and 3 bases from J, with 12 bases between. CDR1 and CDR2 (germline): MNHEY, SVGAGI. This CDR3 is 15 amino acids long. The CDR3, as DNA: TGTGCCAGCAGTTACTCGGGTAAGGGAGTCTACGAGCAGTACTTC. As protein: CASSYSGKGVYEQYF.

This clone showed up just a few times. The chain links TRBV27 to TRBJ2-5; 9 positions match TRBD2. Trimming at V came to 0 bases and at J to 5 bases, leaving 4 bases not matched to a gene. Germline CDR1 MNHEY, CDR2 SMNVEV (reference sequence). The CDR3 has 15 residues. The CDR3 spells CASSLSAGGRETQYF. CDR3 DNA sequence: TGTGCCAGCAGTTTATCTGCGGGAGGGCGTGAGACCCAGTACTTC.

The rearrangement joins TRBV6-1 to TRBJ1-1, with D uncertain. The CDR3 loop spans 15 amino acids. V was trimmed by 2 bases and J by 0 bases, leaving 10 bases between them. The germline V gene encodes CDR1 MNHNS and CDR2 SASEGT. CDR3 bases: TGTGCCAGCAGTGAAAAACCGAGTTTGAACACTGAAGCTTTCTTT. It translates to CASSEKPSLNTEAFF.

This sequence joins TRBV28 and TRBJ2-3; a possible D gene is TRBD1 (5 bases). Looked up from germline, CDR1 is MDHEN and CDR2 is SYDVKM. The CDR3 sequence is 14 residues long. V was clipped by 10 bases and J by 3 bases, with 17 bases between them. Here the CDR3 reads CATSARVKTDTQYF. The DNA of the CDR3 is TGTGCCACCTCCGCCAGGGTGAAGACAGATACGCAGTATTTT.

The chain combines TRBV28 with TRBJ1-4; 10 bases fit TRBD1. Germline-derived CDR1 and CDR2 are MDHEN and SYDVKM. The CDR3 contains 13 residues. V was clipped by 8 bases and J by 8 bases; unmatched bases: 5. CDR3 sequence reads: CASRQGAGEKLFF. The DNA for the CDR3 is TGTGCCAGCCGACAGGGGGCCGGGGAAAAACTGTTTTTT.

V usage is TRBV6-1 and J usage is TRBJ2-3, with 11 bases fitting TRBD2. From germline, CDR1 is MNHNS and CDR2 SASEGT. The J segment lost 2 bases and the V segment lost 4 bases, leaving 11 bases of the junction unmatched. CDR3 length equals 18 residues. The chain's CDR3 is CASSASGTSGLYTDTQYF. The CDR3 DNA reads as TGTGCCAGCAGTGCCAGCGGGACTAGCGGCCTATACACAGATACGCAGTATTTT.

The chain links TRBV7-3 to TRBJ2-5, with TRBD1 as a possible D gene (5 bases). Germline-derived CDR1 and CDR2 are SGHTA and FQGTGA. V lost 2 bases, J lost 5 bases, and 9 bases lay in between. The CDR3 runs 13 residues. The CDR3: CASSLERGETQYF. The CDR3 DNA reads as TGTGCCAGCAGCTTAGAAAGGGGTGAGACCCAGTACTTC.

V usage is TRBV27 and J usage is TRBJ2-6, with 9 bases aligning to TRBD1. Germline V gene lookup returns CDR1 MNHEY and CDR2 SMNVEV (reference sequence). The junction had 4 bases not matched to a gene; V was cut back by 5 bases and J by 2 bases. The CDR3 consists of 16 residues. CDR3 DNA sequence: TGTGCCAGCAGTACTACAGGGGGCGCTGGGGCCAACGTCCTGACTTTC. This translates into CASSTTGGAGANVLTF. Variable domain in full (rest from reference TRBV27 and TRBJ2-6): EAQVTQNPRYLITVTGKKLTVTCSQNMNHEYMSWYRQDPGLGLRQIYYSMNVEVTDKGDVPEGYKVSRKEKRNFPLILESPSPNQTSLYFCASSTTGGAGANVLTFGAGSRLTVL.

This clone has more than one count but fewer than ten. Other DNA sequences in the sample encode the same CDR3. J is TRBJ2-1 and V is TRBV5-1, with TRBD2 matching over 10 bases. The V segment lost 0 bases and the J segment 9 bases; nucleotides outside the gene matches: 3. Germline V gene sequence: CDR1 SGHRS, CDR2 YFSETQ. The CDR3 covers 14 residues. CDR3 DNA: TGCGCCAGCAGCTTGGGGCTAGCGGGAGCTGAGCAGTTCTTC. This gives the protein CASSLGLAGAEQFF.

The chain couples TRBV5-1 to TRBJ1-1, with TRBD1 identical over 11 bases. CDR1 SGHRS and CDR2 YFSETQ come from the germline V gene. J was trimmed by 4 bases and V by 4 bases; bases with no gene match: 6. The CDR3 has 15 residues. CDR3 in amino acids: CASSERTGGLTEAFF. CDR3 in DNA: TGCGCCAGCAGCGAGCGGACAGGGGGCCTCACTGAAGCTTTCTTT. Complete variable domain (other parts from reference TRBV5-1 and TRBJ1-1): KAGVTQTPRYLIKTRGQQVTLSCSPISGHRSVSWYQQTPGQGLQFLFEYFSETQRNKGNFPGRFSGRQFSNSRSEMNVSTLELGDSALYLCASSERTGGLTEAFFGQGTRLTVV.

This clone occurred a few times. The chain combines TRBV6-1 with TRBJ2-3; 11 bases map to TRBD2. The CDR3 is 17 residues long. CDR1 and CDR2 from the germline V gene are MNHNS and SASEGT. J lost 2 bases, V lost 4 bases, and 8 bases had no gene match. The CDR3: CASSGGRTSGYTDTQYF. CDR3 nucleotides: TGTGCCAGCAGTGGGGGTCGGACTAGCGGGTACACAGATACGCAGTATTTT.

CDR3 sequence: CASSPGETYEQYF. CDR3 in DNA: TGTGCCAGCTCACCAGGGGAGACCTACGAGCAGTACTTC. The chain joins TRBV18 to TRBJ2-7; D perhaps matches TRBD2 (5 bases). V dropped 2 bases and J dropped 2 bases, with 7 bases sitting between them. The germline CDR1 and CDR2 sequences are KGHSH and LQKENI. The CDR3 runs 13 residues.

The chain combines TRBV9 with TRBJ2-5; the D gene is possibly TRBD1 (6 bases). The DNA matches TRBJ2-7 better at its end, which makes the J call doubtful. This CDR3 region has 14 residues. CDR1 and CDR2 (germline): SGDLS, YYNGEE. CDR3 sequence (DNA): TGTGCCAGCAGCCCCCAACAGGGCTACTACGAGCAGTACTTC. Translation: CASSPQQGYYEQYF.

The chain recombines TRBV9 with TRBJ1-4, with 7 bases identical to TRBD1. The CDR3 loop spans 15 amino acids. Trimming cost V 4 bases and J 9 bases; bases outside gene matches: 12. CDR1 is SGDLS and CDR2 is YYNGEE in the germline V gene. The CDR3, as DNA: TGTGCCAGCAGCTCTCGTACAGGGGTGGGGAAAAAACTGTTTTTT. Translation gives CASSSRTGVGKKLFF. Variable domain in full (rest from reference TRBV9 and TRBJ1-4): DSGVTQTPKHLITATGQRVTLRCSPRSGDLSVYWYQQSLDQGLQFLIQYYNGEERAKGNILERFSAQQFPDLHSELNLSSLELGDSALYFCASSSRTGVGKKLFFGSGTQLSVL.

V and J are TRBV28 and TRBJ2-2; D is possibly TRBD1 (5 bases). The CDR3 is 16 residues long. CDR1 MDHEN and CDR2 SYDVKM come from the germline V gene. Between the trimmed V and J ends, which lost 2 bases and 5 bases, there was a span of 15 bases. CDR3 loop: CASSLIQGGWTGELFF. Here the CDR3 DNA reads TGTGCCAGCAGTTTAATCCAGGGTGGATGGACCGGGGAGCTGTTTTTT.

The CDR3 sequence is CASSLVGGPTGELFF. DNA for the CDR3: TGCGCCAGCAGCTTGGTGGGAGGGCCCACCGGGGAGCTGTTTTTT. This chain uses TRBV5-1 with TRBJ2-2; 7 bases are shared with TRBD2. In germline, CDR1 is SGHRS, CDR2 YFSETQ. V was clipped by 0 bases and J by 4 bases; unmatched bases: 3. The CDR3 length is 15 residues.

The CDR3 nucleotides are TGTGCCAGCAGTTTCGGACAGGGAGGACAGCCCCAGCATTTT. This encodes CASSFGQGGQPQHF. The chain has TRBV27 and TRBJ1-5; the match to TRBD1 covers 8 bases. The CDR3 totals 14 residues. With 3 bases clipped from V and 7 bases from J, the junction kept 5 bases outside the gene matches. CDR1 is MNHEY, CDR2 SMNVEV, per germline (reference sequence).

The gene calls are TRBV5-4 and TRBJ1-5; a weak D match, TRBD1 (5 bases). V was pared by 1 base and J by 5 bases, with 10 bases between. The CDR3 totals 14 residues. Germline CDR1 is SGHNT and CDR2 is YYREEE (reference sequence). This CDR3 reads CASSLWGVDQPQHF. As DNA, the CDR3 is TGTGCCAGCAGCTTGTGGGGGGTCGATCAGCCCCAGCATTTT.

The chain recombines TRBV5-1 with TRBJ2-7; possibly TRBD1 for D (5 bases). Trimming cost V 5 bases and J 2 bases, with 14 bases left between them. This CDR3 is built from 14 residues. Germline-derived CDR1 and CDR2 are SGHRS and YFSETQ. CDR3 protein: CASSAQGVAYEQYF. In nucleotides, the CDR3 is TGCGCCAGCAGTGCTCAGGGCGTCGCCTACGAGCAGTACTTC.

The chain combines TRBV12-5 with TRBJ1-2; TRBD1 is a possible D gene (5 bases). This CDR3 has 15 amino acids. Per the germline V gene, CDR1 is LGHNT and CDR2 is FRNRAP. The ends were cut back, 8 bases at V and 0 bases at J, with 16 bases in the middle. The CDR3 loop is CASLLQGHSNYGYTF. CDR3 coding DNA: TGTGCTAGTCTTCTCCAAGGACACTCTAACTATGGCTACACCTTC.

V is TRBV19 and J is TRBJ2-7, with TRBD1 matching over 10 bases. The CDR3 is 15 amino acids. Germline V gene data show CDR1 as LNHDA and CDR2 as SQIVND (reference sequence). Trimming took 5 bases from V and 4 from J; bases not matched to a gene: 8. The CDR3 DNA sequence: TGTGCCAGTAGTCCTTGGACAGGGGGTCGATACGAGCAGTACTTC. Translated, it gives CASSPWTGGRYEQYF.

The chain has TRBV28 and TRBJ2-1; 10 positions agree with TRBD2. Trimming removed 6 bases from V and 4 bases from J; junction bases left unmatched: 3. This CDR3 is built from 14 residues. Germline V lookup: CDR1 MDHEN, CDR2 SYDVKM. CDR3 nucleotides: TGTGCCAGCAGGGGGACTAGCGAGTACAATGAGCAGTTCTTC. This gives the protein CASRGTSEYNEQFF.